These 26 T cell receptor beta chains came from one sample sequenced in a study of blood T cells in healthy people across ages. Using a J-beta primer mix together with a sample-barcoded 5' primer, a second PCR was run for roughly 6 to 12 cycles. TCRdb fed the 5' RACE reads into MiXCR, producing one record per CDR3 protein. The table records about 1.8 million distinct CDR3 sequences, just under 50% of them present only once. The sample comprised blood. The receptors come from a woman aged 40 to 50 in good health.

This clonotype was detected a few times. J is TRBJ1-2 and V is TRBV27, with 8 bases aligning to TRBD1. V trimming: 6 bases; J trimming: 4 bases; junction bases outside the gene matches: 10. The length of the CDR3 is 15 residues. Germline values: CDR1 MNHEY, CDR2 SMNVEV (reference sequence). The CDR3 bases are TGTGCCAGCAGCCTTATGCCAACAGGGGGCTATGGCTACACCTTC. Protein: CASSLMPTGGYGYTF.

The rearrangement joins TRBV20-1 to TRBJ2-1; 13 bases fit TRBD2. In germline, CDR1 is DFQATT, CDR2 SNEGSKA (reference sequence). This CDR3 region has 14 residues. After removal of 6 bases from V and 7 bases from J, the junction contained 6 bases not matched to a gene. CDR3 sequence (DNA): TGCAGTGCCCCGACTAGCGGGGGGCAGAATGAGCAGTTCTTC. It codes for CSAPTSGGQNEQFF.

This clonotype has a handful of counts. This chain connects TRBV12-3 or TRBV12-4 to TRBJ2-5; 8 nucleotides line up with TRBD2. The CDR3 runs to 16 residues. J gave up 2 bases and V 5 bases, and 10 bases lay outside the gene matches. The CDR3 nucleotides are TGTGCCAGCAGTCTGCCCCCAGCGGGGGATCAAGAGACCCAGTACTTC. Translated, it gives CASSLPPAGDQETQYF.

The genes are TRBV20-1 and TRBJ2-3, with 10 bases aligning to TRBD2. Germline values: CDR1 DFQATT, CDR2 SNEGSKA (reference sequence). The CDR3 consists of 15 residues. J was trimmed by 5 bases and V by 4 bases; bases with no gene match: 9. The CDR3 sequence is CSANLAGVSGDTQYF. In DNA, the CDR3 is TGCAGTGCTAATCTAGCGGGGGTTTCGGGAGATACGCAGTATTTT.

The CDR3: CASSPEPGSMETQYF. The CDR3, as DNA: TGTGCCAGCAGCCCAGAACCAGGGTCAATGGAGACCCAGTACTTC. This chain joins TRBV7-2 and TRBJ2-7; D possibly corresponds to TRBD1 (5 bases). The end of the DNA fits TRBJ2-5 better, so the J call may be wrong. CDR1 and CDR2 from the germline V gene are SGHTA and FQGNSA. This CDR3 comprises 15 residues.

The rearrangement uses TRBV28 and TRBJ2-7; 10 bases match TRBD1. Germline CDR1 reads MDHEN; CDR2 reads SYDVKM. CDR3 length equals 20 residues. The V segment lost 4 bases and the J segment 3 bases; nucleotides outside the gene matches: 21. CDR3 protein: CASSSQNRLTTGGINYEQYF. The CDR3 DNA reads TGTGCCAGCAGTTCCCAAAACCGGCTAACGACAGGGGGCATAAACTACGAGCAGTACTTC. The full variable domain, rest sourced from reference TRBV28 and TRBJ2-7, is DVKVTQSSRYLVKRTGEKVFLECVQDMDHENMFWYRQDPGLGLRLIYFSYDVKMKEKGDIPEGYSVSREKKERFSLILESASTNQTSMYLCASSSQNRLTTGGINYEQYFGPGTRLTVT.

The J gene is TRBJ2-1, the V gene TRBV20-1; 8 bases are a match to TRBD1. The end of the DNA aligns better with TRBJ2-7, so the J call may be wrong. CDR1 is DFQATT and CDR2 is SNEGSKA in the germline V gene (reference sequence). The CDR3 consists of 16 residues. Here the CDR3 reads CSARPFTGGSYNEQYF. In nucleotides, the CDR3 is TGCAGTGCTAGGCCTTTTACAGGGGGATCCTACAATGAGCAGTACTTC.

This clonotype was counted many times. This chain joins TRBV4-3 and TRBJ2-4; TRBD2 matches 12 bases. V dropped 0 bases and J dropped 6; count of bases not matched to a gene: 0. The CDR3 loop spans 15 amino acids. Germline CDR1 LGHNA, CDR2 YSLEER. CDR3 sequence reads: CASSQELAGGNIQYF. DNA of the CDR3: TGCGCCAGCAGCCAAGAACTAGCGGGGGGAAACATTCAGTACTTC.

V usage is TRBV20-1 and J usage is TRBJ1-2; maybe TRBD1 (6 bases). The V gene's germline CDR1 is DFQATT and CDR2 SNEGSKA (reference sequence). The CDR3 is made up of 16 amino acids. The V end lost 0 bases, the J end lost 3 bases, and 17 bases lay between the germline ends. The CDR3 DNA is TGCAGTGCTAGAGATCGGGGGCAGGGGAAATACTATGGCTACACCTTC. Its translation: CSARDRGQGKYYGYTF.

This clonotype was detected only a few times. The J gene is TRBJ2-5, the V gene TRBV29-1, with D perhaps matching TRBD1 (6 bases). Between the trimmed V and J ends, which lost 3 bases and 5 bases, there was a span of 19 bases. This CDR3 has 15 amino acids. Germline CDR1 and CDR2: SQVTM and ANQGSEA. CDR3 coding DNA: TGCAGCGTTGAGAGGGGGAGACAGCCGTTCGAGACCCAGTACTTC. Translation gives CSVERGRQPFETQYF.

In its sample, this clonotype was seen a few times. The chain carries TRBV20-1 and TRBJ2-3; D is undetermined. This CDR3 region has 12 residues. Germline assignment: CDR1 DFQATT and CDR2 SNEGSKA (reference sequence). The germline V and J ends were trimmed by 7 bases and 0 bases, with 8 bases remaining between them. The CDR3 region has the DNA TGCAGTGGGTATAAAAGCACAGATACGCAGTATTTT. It encodes CSGYKSTDTQYF.

The rearrangement links TRBV28 to TRBJ1-2; D may be TRBD1 (5 bases). The ends were cut back, 7 bases at V and 0 bases at J, with 15 bases in the middle. This CDR3 comprises 15 residues. Germline V gene lookup returns CDR1 MDHEN and CDR2 SYDVKM. CDR3 in amino acids: CASNSGGEANYGYTF. CDR3 bases: TGTGCCAGCAACTCCGGGGGAGAGGCTAACTATGGCTACACCTTC.

This clonotype was recorded a few times. The rearrangement joins TRBV24-1 to TRBJ2-5; D possibly corresponds to TRBD2 (6 bases). The CDR3 consists of 14 residues. Germline CDR1 reads KGHDR; CDR2 reads SFDVKD. Trimming stripped 5 bases from V and 4 bases from J, with 13 bases between. CDR3 DNA: TGTGCCACCAGTGCCGGGGGAGGCGGAGAGACCCAGTACTTC. Protein product: CATSAGGGGETQYF.

The chain is built from TRBV20-1 and TRBJ2-7; unclear D gene. The germline V gene encodes CDR1 DFQATT and CDR2 SNEGSKA (reference sequence). The CDR3 extends over 15 amino acids. The V end lost 4 bases, the J end lost 7 bases, and 23 bases lay between the germline ends. CDR3 sequence (DNA): TGCAGTGCTAATAAAATGGACGGTACCTACAATGAGCAGTACTTC. It codes for CSANKMDGTYNEQYF.

J is TRBJ2-7 and V is TRBV28; the D is unclear. The CDR3 consists of 14 residues. Germline V gives CDR1 MDHEN, CDR2 SYDVKM. Trimming stripped 2 bases from V and 5 bases from J, with 13 bases between. CDR3 in DNA: TGTGCCAGCAGTTTAGGGTCCCTGTCCCACGAGCAGTACTTC. This gives the protein CASSLGSLSHEQYF.

The gene calls are TRBV6-6 and TRBJ2-5; 7 bases align to TRBD1. The J call is doubtful: the DNA matches TRBJ2-7 better. CDR3 length equals 14 residues. In germline, CDR1 is MNHNY, CDR2 SVGAGI (reference sequence). For the CDR3, the DNA is TGTGCCAGCATCCCTGGCAGGGGGACCTACGAGCAGTACTTC. This codes for CASIPGRGTYEQYF.

This clonotype was detected a few times. The chain is built from TRBV12-3 or TRBV12-4 and TRBJ2-3; D unclear. V was trimmed by 3 bases and J by 1 base, leaving 11 bases between them. There are 15 residues in the CDR3. The CDR3 reads CASSFRQAGTDTQYF. The CDR3 nucleotides read TGTGCCAGCAGTTTCAGGCAGGCAGGCACAGATACGCAGTATTTT.

A single count supports this clonotype. J is TRBJ2-5 and V is TRBV5-1; 10 nucleotides match TRBD1. V lost 4 bases and J lost 3; bases outside the gene matches: 6. Germline lookup yields CDR1 SGHRS and CDR2 YFSETQ. The CDR3 loop spans 15 amino acids. CDR3 in DNA: TGCGCCAGCAGCGTAGGACAGGGGGTTAAAGAGACCCAGTACTTC. Its translation is CASSVGQGVKETQYF.

This clonotype was counted between two and nine times. This chain connects TRBV5-5 to TRBJ2-5, with a weak D call TRBD2 (6 bases). The ends were cut back, 6 bases at V and 3 bases at J, with 12 bases in the middle. This CDR3 has 13 amino acids. The germline CDR1 and CDR2 sequences are SGHKS and YYEKEE (reference sequence). The CDR3 loop reads CASNTPGEETQYF. CDR3 in DNA: TGTGCCAGCAACACCCCGGGGGAAGAGACCCAGTACTTC.

J is TRBJ2-7 and V is TRBV5-5; perhaps TRBD2 as D (6 bases). Germline CDR1 SGHKS, CDR2 YYEKEE (reference sequence). This CDR3 comprises 16 residues. V was clipped by 1 base and J by 3 bases, with 17 bases between them. The DNA of the CDR3 is TGTGCCAGCAGCTTGTCGGGACTTGGATTCGGCTACGAGCAGTACTTC. Residues: CASSLSGLGFGYEQYF.

This chain links TRBV6-2 or TRBV6-3 with TRBJ2-1; 12 nucleotides line up with TRBD2. The CDR3 has 12 amino acids. V trimming: 8 bases; J trimming: 15 bases; junction bases outside the gene matches: 8. Germline values: CDR1 MNHEY, CDR2 SVGEGT. The CDR3, as DNA: TGTGCCAGCGCGGCTAGCGGGAGGGCCGCGTTCTTC. It is translated as CASAASGRAAFF.

This clonotype was seen only a few times. The V gene is TRBV3-1, the J gene TRBJ2-7; D tentatively fits TRBD1 or TRBD2 (5 bases each). Germline CDR1 is LGHDT and CDR2 is YNNKEL (reference sequence). The CDR3 is made up of 15 amino acids. With 1 base removed from V and 2 bases from J, the gap between germline ends came to 12 bases. In nucleotides, the CDR3 is TGTGCCAGCAGCCAAGCCCCTGGGGGTACCTACGAGCAGTACTTC. Its protein product is CASSQAPGGTYEQYF.

A single count supports this clonotype. It may be a read error: a sequence one base away is much more abundant. V is TRBV7-2 and J is TRBJ2-3; the match to TRBD1 covers 9 bases. This CDR3 is built from 16 residues. CDR1 is SGHTA and CDR2 is FQGNSA in the germline V gene. CDR3 protein: CASSLYRGLGTETQYF. CDR3 sequence (DNA): TGTGCCAGCAGCCTATACAGGGGGCTTGGCACAGAGACGCAGTATTTT. Looking up the rest from reference TRBV7-2 and TRBJ2-3 gives the full variable domain: GAGVSQSPSNKVTEKGKDVELRCDPISGHTALYWYRQSLGQGLEFLIYFQGNSAPDKSGLPSDRFSAERTGGSVSTLTIQRTQQEDSAVYLCASSLYRGLGTETQYFGPGTRLTVL.

The J gene is TRBJ1-6, the V gene TRBV12-3 or TRBV12-4; TRBD1 matches at 11 bases. The ends lost 1 base at V and 10 bases at J; junction bases unmatched: 0. The CDR3 is made up of 14 amino acids. CDR3 sequence reads: CASSLGTGGSPLHF. In DNA, the CDR3 is TGTGCCAGCAGTTTAGGGACAGGGGGCTCACCCCTCCACTTT.

This chain connects TRBV5-1 to TRBJ2-5, with D maybe TRBD1 (5 bases). CDR3 length: 14 residues. Trimming shortened V by 8 bases and J by 1 base, and 15 bases separated the two germline ends. CDR1 is SGHRS, CDR2 YFSETQ, per germline. The CDR3 region has the DNA TGCGCCAGTAGGCAACAGGTTGTCCAAGAGACCCAGTACTTC. Translated, it gives CASRQQVVQETQYF.

The CDR3 coding sequence is TGTGCCAGCAGTTACGGCCAGACAAAAGAGACCCAGTACTTC. The encoded protein is CASSYGQTKETQYF. The J gene is TRBJ2-7, the V gene TRBV6-2 or TRBV6-3; no clear D gene. The end of the DNA is better explained by TRBJ2-5, so the J call may be wrong. The germline V gene has CDR1 MNHEY and CDR2 SVGEGT. This CDR3 is built from 14 residues.